The rows below give T cell receptor beta chains drawn from one sample of a study of cytomegalovirus exposure and HLA in healthy donors. Produced via immunoSEQ multiplex PCR; TCRdb's table is partial and in-frame only. The data contain about 160,000 clones, roughly three quarters of them seen just once; the ten biggest clones take up 5.5% to 7.5%. Sample: PBMCs. The receptors originated from a woman aged 40 to 50 in good health and CMV-seropositive. CDR3s include the opening cysteine and the closing phenylalanine or tryptophan. A D gene is named only where the DNA matches it firmly. Clone size is stated in some rows and not others, as once, few, many or a class when expanded.

.	TRBV14	TRBD2	TRBJ2-5	CASSQRLAGGETQYF	TGTGCCAGCAGCCAACGACTAGCGGGGGGGGAGACCCAGTACTTC
few	TRBV4-1	.	TRBJ1-2	CASSPFRGGYTF	TGCGCCAGCAGCCCCTTCCGAGGAGGCTACACCTTC
.	TRBV6-5	.	TRBJ2-1	CASSSNRFASYNEQFF	TGTGCCAGCAGTTCCAACAGGTTTGCATCCTACAATGAGCAGTTCTTC
.	TRBV7-9	TRBD1	TRBJ1-2	CSSSSGGGRNNYGYTF	TGTTCCAGCAGCTCCGGAGGGGGCCGAAATAACTATGGCTACACCTTC
.	TRBV30	TRBD1	TRBJ1-1	CAWSRDREYTNTEAFF	TGTGCCTGGTCCCGGGACAGGGAATATACAAACACTGAAGCTTTCTTT
.	TRBV10-3	.	TRBJ1-1	CATSSNQDTEAFF	TGTGCCACCAGCTCAAATCAGGACACTGAAGCTTTCTTT
.	TRBV5-1	.	TRBJ2-5	CASSSQPQGLTKETQYF	TGCGCCAGCAGCTCGCAACCCCAGGGACTGACAAAAGAGACCCAGTACTTC
.	TRBV10-2	TRBD2	TRBJ2-7	CASSAGGGINYEQYF	TGCGCCAGCAGCGCCGGCGGGGGGATAAACTACGAGCAGTACTTC
.	TRBV4-1	TRBD2	TRBJ2-2	CASSLRLAGGFTGELFF	TGCGCCAGCAGCCTCCGGCTCGCGGGGGGGTTTACCGGGGAGCTGTTTTTT
.	TRBV6-6	TRBD1	TRBJ1-4	CASSPDRVFEKLFF	TGTGCCAGCAGCCCCGACAGGGTTTTTGAAAAACTGTTTTTT
.	TRBV11-2	TRBD1	TRBJ2-1	CASSFQRQGNEQFF	TGTGCCAGCAGCTTCCAAAGACAGGGCAATGAGCAGTTCTTC
.	TRBV19	TRBD2	TRBJ2-4	CASSMAGGQNSQYF	TGTGCCAGTAGTATGGCGGGGGGTCAAAACAGTCAGTACTTC
.	TRBV5-1	.	TRBJ1-2	CASSPGGGTAGYGYTF	TGCGCCAGCAGCCCCGGGGGGGGCACGGCAGGTTATGGCTACACCTTC
.	TRBV19	.	TRBJ1-2	CASSKAPGVHNYGYTF	TGTGCCAGTAGTAAAGCGCCAGGGGTCCATAACTATGGCTACACCTTC
few	TRBV29-1	TRBD1	TRBJ2-5	CSLKTGVGETQYF	TGCAGCTTAAAGACAGGGGTAGGCGAGACCCAGTACTTC
.	TRBV19	TRBD1	TRBJ1-5	CASSYGPGGVDQPQHF	TGTGCCAGTAGTTACGGACCAGGGGGCGTCGATCAGCCCCAGCATTTT
.	TRBV5-1	.	TRBJ2-7	CASREEDSRDEQYF	TGCGCCAGCAGAGAAGAAGACTCCCGGGACGAGCAGTACTTC
.	TRBV7-7	.	TRBJ2-2	CASNRDRTGELFF	TGTGCTAGCAACCGCGACAGGACCGGGGAGCTGTTTTTT
once	TRBV5-1	.	TRBJ1-6	CASRFQAEGNSPLHF	TGCGCCAGCAGATTCCAGGCGGAGGGTAATTCACCCCTCCACTTT
.	TRBV7-2	.	TRBJ1-1	CASSPRYMNTEAFF	TGTGCCAGCAGTCCCCGTTACATGAACACTGAAGCTTTCTTT
.	TRBV19	.	TRBJ2-7	CASSGDSSSYEQYF	TGTGCCAGTAGTGGGGACTCGAGCTCCTACGAGCAGTACTTC
.	TRBV27	.	TRBJ1-5	CASRAEPGHYNQPQHF	TGTGCCAGCAGGGCAGAACCGGGACACTACAATCAGCCCCAGCATTTT
few	TRBV30	.	TRBJ1-6	CAWSSGGRAWALHF	TGTGCCTGGAGCTCCGGGGGACGGGCCTGGGCCCTCCACTTT
.	TRBV5-1	.	TRBJ1-1	CASSFSGGQDTEAFF	TGCGCCAGCAGCTTTTCCGGGGGGCAGGACACTGAAGCTTTCTTT
.	TRBV2	.	TRBJ2-2	CASGGTENTGELFF	TGTGCCAGCGGAGGGACAGAGAACACCGGGGAGCTGTTTTTT
.	TRBV21-1	.	TRBJ1-2	CASNNTGIGYTF	TGTGCCAGCAACAACACAGGGATCGGCTACACCTTC
.	TRBV5-1	.	TRBJ2-5	CASSVRETETQYF	TGCGCCAGCAGCGTCAGGGAAACGGAGACCCAGTACTTC
few	TRBV5-1	.	TRBJ2-1	CASSGALTTYSYNEQFF	TGCGCCAGCAGCGGAGCATTGACTACTTACTCCTACAATGAGCAGTTCTTC
.	TRBV5-1	TRBD2	TRBJ2-3	CASSLVAGGSTDTQYF	TGCGCCAGCAGCTTGGTAGCGGGGGGCTCAACAGATACGCAGTATTTT
.	TRBV29-1	.	TRBJ2-1	CSVAGDPNEQFF	TGCAGCGTGGCCGGGGATCCGAATGAGCAGTTCTTC
.	TRBV2	.	TRBJ2-7	CASRSNLENRGFRGAYEQYF	TGTGCCAGCAGAAGCAACTTAGAGAATAGGGGGTTCCGGGGTGCCTACGAGCAGTACTTC
.	TRBV12-5	.	TRBJ1-1	CASGLVLGRNTEAFF	TGTGCTAGTGGTTTGGTCCTTGGGCGGAACACTGAAGCTTTCTTT
.	TRBV14	TRBD1	TRBJ1-2	CASSLGTGVDGYTF	TGTGCCAGCAGCCTCGGGACAGGGGTGGATGGCTACACCTTC
once	TRBV19	.	TRBJ1-2	CASSIVSGYGYTF	TGTGCCAGTAGTATAGTTTCGGGGTATGGCTACACCTTC
.	TRBV27	.	TRBJ1-5	CASSPRPEGNQPQHF	TGTGCCAGCAGTCCCCGTCCCGAGGGCAATCAGCCCCAGCATTTT
few	TRBV19	.	TRBJ1-5	CASSIRREGNQPQHF	TGTGCCAGTAGTATTCGCAGGGAGGGCAATCAGCCCCAGCATTTT
.	TRBV7-3	TRBD2	TRBJ2-3	CASSFTSGGGDTQYF	TGTGCCAGCAGCTTTACTAGCGGGGGGGGCGATACGCAGTATTTT
.	TRBV28	TRBD1	TRBJ1-2	CASSFVGGKVGYTF	TGTGCCAGCAGTTTCGTAGGGGGCAAAGTAGGCTACACCTTC
few	TRBV7-2	TRBD1	TRBJ1-1	CASSFGQGLKTEAFF	TGTGCCAGCAGCTTCGGACAGGGATTGAAAACTGAAGCTTTCTTT
.	TRBV6-5	.	TRBJ1-1	CASRSRADTEAFF	TGTGCCAGCAGAAGCAGGGCGGACACTGAAGCTTTCTTT
.	TRBV10-2	.	TRBJ1-5	CASSAGLSNQPQHF	TGCGCCAGCAGTGCAGGGCTAAGCAATCAGCCCCAGCATTTT
.	TRBV27	TRBD1	TRBJ2-6	CASSPKTGYGANVLTF	TGTGCCAGCAGTCCGAAGACAGGGTACGGGGCCAACGTCCTGACTTTC
.	TRBV7-2	TRBD1	TRBJ2-2	CASSYTHQSGGNTGELFF	TGTGCCAGCAGCTACACTCACCAATCAGGGGGAAACACCGGGGAGCTGTTTTTT
.	TRBV13	.	TRBJ2-2	CASSLVQHTGELFF	TGTGCCAGCAGCTTAGTACAGCACACCGGGGAGCTGTTTTTT
.	TRBV28	.	TRBJ1-5	CASSSVQPGEPQHF	TGTGCCAGCAGTTCGGTACAGCCCGGGGAGCCCCAGCATTTT
.	TRBV4-3	TRBD1	TRBJ1-1	CASSQGRDRNTEAFF	TGCGCCAGCAGCCAGGGCCGGGACAGGAACACTGAAGCTTTCTTT
.	TRBV7-9	TRBD1	TRBJ1-4	CASSSGQGEATNEKLFF	TGTGCCAGCAGCTCGGGACAGGGAGAAGCAACTAATGAAAAACTGTTTTTT
.	TRBV4-3	.	TRBJ1-2	CASSQDWRGTNGYTF	TGCGCCAGCAGCCAAGATTGGAGGGGGACTAATGGCTACACCTTC